Shown below are 10 T cell receptor beta chains from a single sample sequenced in a study of OX40 agonist ivuxolimab in advanced cancers. Data came from immunoSEQ multiplex PCR; TCRdb stores just in-frame clones and leaves some out. The data show approximately 71,000 clones, with just under 95% seen just once and 15% to 18% held by the top ten. The sample here was CD4+ or CD8+ T cells sorted from blood, taken in a trial of the OX40 agonist ivuxolimab. These receptors originate from an adult with an advanced solid tumor such as melanoma, head and neck, liver or kidney cancer.

This chain connects TRBV7-2 to TRBJ1-1, with D perhaps TRBD1 (6 bases). Germline loops: CDR1 SGHTA, CDR2 FQGNSA. The CDR3 covers 15 residues. Trimming removed 1 base at V and 4 bases at J, with 13 bases between. The CDR3 is CASSLDRDTGTEAFF. In DNA form, the CDR3 reads TGTGCCAGCAGCTTAGACAGGGATACGGGCACTGAAGCTTTCTTT. The variable domain in full, with the rest retrieved from reference TRBV7-2 and TRBJ1-1, is GAGVSQSPSNKVTEKGKDVELRCDPISGHTALYWYRQSLGQGLEFLIYFQGNSAPDKSGLPSDRFSAERTGGSVSTLTIQRTQQEDSAVYLCASSLDRDTGTEAFFGQGTRLTVV.

This chain links TRBV11-2 with TRBJ1-3; perhaps TRBD1 as D (5 bases). V was trimmed by 5 bases and J by 2 bases, leaving 13 bases between them. The CDR3 sequence is 15 residues long. The germline V gene encodes CDR1 SGHAT and CDR2 FQNNGV. CDR3 residues: CASSLKQVPGNTIYF. The CDR3, as DNA: TGTGCCAGCAGCCTAAAACAGGTCCCTGGAAACACCATATATTTT.

A remark on this clone: Additional DNA sequences in this sample encode the identical CDR3. This chain joins TRBV7-9 and TRBJ1-1; maybe TRBD1 (6 bases). Germline V gene lookup returns CDR1 SEHNR and CDR2 FQNEAQ (reference sequence). Between the trimmed V and J ends, which lost 2 bases and 5 bases, there was a span of 6 bases. The length of the CDR3 is 12 residues. The CDR3 protein is CASSLRGTEAFF. The CDR3 nucleotides read TGTGCCAGCAGCTTAAGGGGGACTGAAGCTTTCTTT.

The rearrangement links TRBV5-8 to TRBJ1-1; D is perhaps TRBD1 (6 bases). The V end was cut by 4 bases, the J end by 1 base, with 17 bases between. From germline, CDR1 is SGHTS and CDR2 YDEGEE. This CDR3 contains 16 residues. Written as DNA, the CDR3 is TGTGCCAGCAGCGCAGAACAGGGCACGGCGAACACTGAAGCTTTCTTT. Translation gives CASSAEQGTANTEAFF.

The chain is built from TRBV7-6 and TRBJ2-7, with 10 positions matching TRBD2. Germline V gene lookup returns CDR1 SGHVS and CDR2 FNYEAQ. The CDR3 sequence is 16 residues long. The trim removed 5 bases at V and 4 bases at J, leaving 11 bases unmatched. The CDR3 here is CASSHMIGLAVYEQYF. CDR3 nucleotide sequence: TGTGCCAGCAGCCACATGATAGGACTAGCGGTATACGAGCAGTACTTC.

The count of this clone is one. V is TRBV27 and J is TRBJ1-1; TRBD1 might be the D (6 bases). Germline CDR1 and CDR2: MNHEY and SMNVEV (reference sequence). CDR3 length: 13 amino acids. Deletions cut 3 bases from V and 10 bases from J, with 15 bases between. CDR3 DNA: TGTGCCAGCAGTTTGGGGTCGAACAGGGCAGCTTTCTTT. Translation: CASSLGSNRAAFF.

This rearrangement joins TRBV4-2 to TRBJ2-3, with TRBD2 as a possible D gene (5 bases). V lost 0 bases to trimming and J lost 3 bases, with 16 bases between them. Germline lookup yields CDR1 LGHNA and CDR2 YNFKEQ. The CDR3 covers 17 residues. The DNA of the CDR3 is TGTGCCAGCAGCCAAGATCGTTTTCAGGCGGGTACAGATACGCAGTATTTT. This encodes CASSQDRFQAGTDTQYF.

V gene TRBV7-9 combines with J gene TRBJ2-7; 10 bases are shared with TRBD1. The CDR3 is 15 residues long. The V and J ends lost 5 bases and 0 bases, in that order; junction bases with no gene match: 4. Germline CDR1 and CDR2: SEHNR and FQNEAQ (reference sequence). The CDR3 DNA sequence: TGTGCCAGCAGCCTGGGACAGGGGAACTCCTACGAGCAGTACTTC. Protein product: CASSLGQGNSYEQYF.

The chain links TRBV5-4 to TRBJ2-5; no clear D gene. The length of the CDR3 is 14 residues. Germline-derived CDR1 and CDR2 are SGHNT and YYREEE (reference sequence). Deletions cut 4 bases from V and 1 base from J, with 11 bases between. The CDR3 spells CASSPRDGQETQYF. DNA for the CDR3: TGTGCCAGCAGCCCCCGTGATGGCCAAGAGACCCAGTACTTC.

The V and J genes are TRBV27 and TRBJ2-1; 7 nucleotides line up with TRBD2. Germline assignment: CDR1 MNHEY and CDR2 SMNVEV (reference sequence). V lost 2 bases, J lost 4 bases, and 8 bases stayed unmatched. This CDR3 has 16 residues. The DNA of the CDR3 is TGTGCCAGCAGTTTACAGTGGACTAGTGGATACAATGAGCAGTTCTTC. It translates to CASSLQWTSGYNEQFF.